One and the same sample provided the 14 T cell receptor beta chains below, sequenced in a study of blood T cell repertoires in COVID-19. Only in-frame clones appear in the TCRdb table, and some are missing; sequencing was by immunoSEQ multiplex PCR. The sample holds 56,000 or so clones; roughly 85% are singletons and the top ten take around 9.6%. Specimen: peripheral blood. Receptor source: a human donor in a cohort sampled during active COVID-19.

The chain recombines TRBV11-3 with TRBJ2-5; 8 positions agree with TRBD2. With 1 base clipped from V and 2 bases from J, the junction kept 0 bases outside the gene matches. The germline CDR1 and CDR2 sequences are SGHNT and YENEEA. This CDR3 is 14 amino acids long. The CDR3 region has the DNA TGTGCCAGCAGCTTAGCGGGAGGGCAAGAGACCCAGTACTTC. Amino acids: CASSLAGGQETQYF.

This clone showed up just a few times. The chain's CDR3 is CASSDRDSYNEQFF. The CDR3 nucleotides are TGTGCCAGCAGTGACAGGGACTCCTACAATGAGCAGTTCTTC. The V gene is TRBV27, the J gene TRBJ2-1, with 7 bases fitting TRBD1. This CDR3 is 14 amino acids long. The germline CDR1 and CDR2 sequences are MNHEY and SMNVEV (reference sequence). Unmatched junction bases numbered 1, after V lost 5 bases and J lost 0 bases.

V usage is TRBV29-1 and J usage is TRBJ2-3, with 8 bases matching TRBD1. Germline CDR1 is SQVTM and CDR2 is ANQGSEA. The CDR3 extends over 13 amino acids. The V gene end was trimmed by 6 bases and the J gene end by 1 base; junction bases not matched to a gene: 3. CDR3 residues: CSVMTGGTDTQYF. CDR3 in DNA: TGCAGCGTAATGACAGGGGGCACAGATACGCAGTATTTT.

The rearrangement uses TRBV5-4 and TRBJ2-1, with TRBD2 matching 8 bases. Trimming cost V 4 bases and J 7 bases; bases outside gene matches: 10. This CDR3 has 15 amino acids. Germline assignment: CDR1 SGHNT and CDR2 YYREEE (reference sequence). CDR3 bases: TGTGCCAGCAGCCGGGACGGGAGGGCCGGAAATGAGCAGTTCTTC. The encoded protein is CASSRDGRAGNEQFF.

The chain recombines TRBV21-1 with TRBJ2-7; the D call in the table, TRBD2, was not verified against the DNA. TRBV21-1 is given as a pseudogene. The CDR3 runs 17 residues. Here the CDR3 reads CASSQSSGTSATYEQYF. The CDR3 region has the DNA TGTGCCAGCAGCCAGTCTTCCGGGACTAGCGCCACCTACGAGCAGTACTTC.

The chain is built from TRBV19 and TRBJ2-7; TRBD1 aligns across 12 bases. Germline V gives CDR1 LNHDA, CDR2 SQIVND (reference sequence). CDR3 size: 18 residues. V shed 4 bases, J shed 1 base, and the junction held 11 bases outside the gene matches. In DNA, the CDR3 is TGTGCCAGTAGTACGGCGGACTTGGGACAGGGGGCGTCCTACGAGCAGTACTTC. Translation gives CASSTADLGQGASYEQYF.

This clone was detected only once. The chain joins TRBV2 to TRBJ1-2; a possible D gene is TRBD1 (6 bases). V lost 4 bases to trimming and J lost 4 bases, with 16 bases between them. The germline V gene encodes CDR1 SNHLY and CDR2 FYNNEI. The CDR3 covers 15 residues. CDR3 region: CASSANRELSYGYTF. Written as DNA, the CDR3 is TGTGCCAGCAGTGCCAACAGGGAATTGTCCTATGGCTACACCTTC.

The chain joins TRBV6-2 or TRBV6-3 to TRBJ2-7; D unresolved. This CDR3 spans 13 amino acids. V shed 6 bases and J shed 3 bases, with 12 bases lying between them. From germline, CDR1 is MNHEY and CDR2 SVGEGT. The CDR3 DNA sequence: TGTGCCAGCAGCCCCCATCAGAACTACGAGCAGTACTTC. This gives the protein CASSPHQNYEQYF.

The chain joins TRBV30 to TRBJ1-6, with D tentatively TRBD1 (6 bases). With 3 bases removed from V and 7 bases from J, the gap between germline ends came to 10 bases. The CDR3 extends over 13 amino acids. Per germline, CDR1 GTSNPN and CDR2 SVGIG (reference sequence). CDR3 bases: TGTGCCTGGAGCCAGGACAGAAATTCACCCCTCCACTTT. Protein product: CAWSQDRNSPLHF.

V usage is TRBV5-4 and J usage is TRBJ2-1; 7 bases map to TRBD1. Germline loops: CDR1 SGHNT, CDR2 YYREEE (reference sequence). The CDR3 contains 15 residues. The junction had 10 bases not matched to a gene; V was cut back by 4 bases and J by 6 bases. The CDR3 DNA reads TGTGCCAGCAGCCCCCTCAGGGACAGCACCAATGAGCAGTTCTTC. Its protein product is CASSPLRDSTNEQFF.

The V and J genes are TRBV7-2 and TRBJ2-3; 9 positions agree with TRBD2. J was trimmed by 4 bases and V by 7 bases; bases with no gene match: 12. There are 16 residues in the CDR3. CDR1 and CDR2 (germline): SGHTA, FQGNSA. CDR3 residues: CASKYAPAGGADTQYF. The DNA of the CDR3 is TGTGCCAGCAAGTATGCGCCGGCGGGAGGGGCAGATACGCAGTATTTT. Using reference TRBV7-2 and TRBJ2-3 for the parts outside the CDR3, the full variable domain is GAGVSQSPSNKVTEKGKDVELRCDPISGHTALYWYRQSLGQGLEFLIYFQGNSAPDKSGLPSDRFSAERTGGSVSTLTIQRTQQEDSAVYLCASKYAPAGGADTQYFGPGTRLTVL.

The chain couples TRBV28 to TRBJ2-7; TRBD1 agrees at 7 bases. There are 14 residues in the CDR3. Germline assignment: CDR1 MDHEN and CDR2 SYDVKM. Trimming took 3 bases from V and 2 from J; bases not matched to a gene: 4. The CDR3 sequence: CASSLTGTTYEQYF. The CDR3 nucleotides read TGTGCCAGCAGTTTGACAGGGACAACCTACGAGCAGTACTTC.

The chain couples TRBV3-1 (or the pseudogene TRBV3-2) to TRBJ2-4, with D tentatively TRBD2 (6 bases). CDR1 LGHDT and CDR2 YNNKEL come from the germline V gene (reference sequence). CDR3 size: 18 residues. Between the trimmed V and J ends, which lost 0 bases and 0 bases, there was a span of 15 bases. CDR3 DNA sequence: TGTGCCAGCAGCCAAGAGATTAACGGGGGACTAGCCAAAAACATTCAGTACTTC. Translating gives CASSQEINGGLAKNIQYF.

The J gene is TRBJ2-3, the V gene TRBV5-6; D uncertain. This CDR3 region has 13 residues. The germline V gene encodes CDR1 SGHDT and CDR2 YYEEEE. V lost 3 bases and J 0 bases, leaving 5 bases between the germline ends. The CDR3 is CASSSVSTDTQYF. The CDR3 DNA reads as TGTGCCAGCAGCTCCGTTAGCACAGATACGCAGTATTTT.